This T cell receptor beta chain came from a study of shared clonotypes between healthy human individuals. Details on this clone: Its target is unknown.

J lost 8 bases, V lost 0 bases, and 12 bases had no gene match. CDR1 and CDR2 (germline): SGHDT, YYEEEE. The CDR3 runs 16 residues. Study-level findings and limits: Generation probabilities were higher for clonotypes shared across all four sorted-subset donors than for unshared ones.

Genomic DNA per cell subset filled all wells of several immunoSEQ plates. Method: immunoSEQ multiplex PCR; TCRdb's copy keeps in-frame clones and lacks some. Among 2 million or so clones listed, 95% were seen once. This chain links TRBV5-6 with TRBJ1-2; 8 nucleotides match TRBD1. Sequenced sample: naive CD4+ T cells sorted from blood. Subset here: CD45RA+ positively selected. This sequence originates from a man aged 18 to 30 in good health. CDR3 sequence: CASSLAFGAGGRGYTF. The CDR3 DNA sequence: TGTGCCAGCAGCTTGGCCTTCGGGGCAGGGGGCCGGGGCTACACCTTC.